The 14 T cell receptor beta chains listed next were all sequenced from one sample in a study of OX40 agonist ivuxolimab in advanced cancers. Method: immunoSEQ multiplex PCR; TCRdb's copy keeps in-frame clones and lacks some. This sample has roughly 80,000 clones, with 80% to 90% found just once. The sample in question was CD4+ or CD8+ T cells sorted from blood, obtained in a trial of the OX40 agonist ivuxolimab. These receptors all stem from an adult with an advanced solid tumor such as melanoma, head and neck, liver or kidney cancer.

J is TRBJ1-2 and V is TRBV28; 7 bases align to TRBD1. CDR1 and CDR2 from the germline V gene are MDHEN and SYDVKM. CDR3 length: 14 residues. The V segment lost 6 bases and the J segment 3 bases; nucleotides outside the gene matches: 7. CDR3 in DNA: TGTGCCAGCAGCCAAGGGGGCTTTGACTATGGCTACACCTTC. This codes for CASSQGGFDYGYTF.

The chain is built from TRBV5-4 and TRBJ1-3; D may be TRBD1 (5 bases). Trimming stripped 2 bases from V and 3 bases from J, with 9 bases between. Germline assignment: CDR1 SGHNT and CDR2 YYREEE (reference sequence). The CDR3 contains 14 residues. CDR3 sequence: CASSFDRNGNTIYF. The DNA of the CDR3 is TGTGCCAGCAGCTTCGACAGAAATGGAAACACCATATATTTT.

This clone has more than one count but fewer than ten. This rearrangement joins TRBV2 to TRBJ2-3; D might be TRBD2 (6 bases). CDR1 is SNHLY, CDR2 FYNNEI, per germline. The V and J ends lost 9 bases and 2 bases respectively, with 12 bases between them. The CDR3 is 13 amino acids. The CDR3 DNA is TGTGCCAGTTCGACTAGACACACAGATACGCAGTATTTT. Protein sequence: CASSTRHTDTQYF.

The chain is built from TRBV6-5 and TRBJ2-2; D is perhaps TRBD2 (5 bases). V gave up 6 bases and J gave up 8 bases, with 7 bases separating them. CDR1 and CDR2 (germline): MNHEY, SVGAGI. This CDR3 comprises 11 residues. In nucleotides, the CDR3 is TGTGCCAGCAGAAGGGAGGGGGAGCTGTTTTTT. Translated: CASRREGELFF.

V usage is TRBV6-1 and J usage is TRBJ2-1; D gene ambiguous. The CDR3 contains 14 residues. From germline, CDR1 is MNHNS and CDR2 SASEGT. V gave up 5 bases and J gave up 5 bases, with 13 bases separating them. The CDR3 DNA reads TGTGCCAGCAGTCGTGGCCCCCGGCACAATGAGCAGTTCTTC. It is translated as CASSRGPRHNEQFF.

In its sample, this clone was seen once. The rearrangement joins TRBV6-6 to TRBJ1-4; D ambiguous. Deletions cut 6 bases from V and 5 bases from J, with 10 bases between. From germline, CDR1 is MNHNY and CDR2 SVGAGI (reference sequence). The CDR3 spans 13 residues. CDR3 DNA: TGTGCCAGCAGCACGGGCGGGAATGAAAAACTGTTTTTT. It specifies CASSTGGNEKLFF.

Only one count was recorded for this clone. V gene TRBV7-8 combines with J gene TRBJ2-2; 7 positions agree with TRBD1. Looked up from germline, CDR1 is SGHVS and CDR2 is FQNEAQ. This CDR3 has 13 amino acids. V lost 5 bases to trimming and J lost 7 bases; unmatched junction nucleotides: 4. The CDR3 loop reads CASSLRGIGELFF. DNA for the CDR3: TGTGCCAGCAGCCTCAGGGGGATCGGGGAGCTGTTTTTT.

The V gene is TRBV6-1, the J gene TRBJ1-5; D gene unclear. Germline CDR1 and CDR2: MNHNS and SASEGT. CDR3 length: 13 amino acids. Trimming left V 8 bases short and J 7 bases short, with 15 bases between. CDR3 in DNA: TGTGCCAGCGGACCCGAAGGCGGGCAGCCCCAGCATTTT. It specifies CASGPEGGQPQHF.

The chain employs TRBV2 and TRBJ1-1; TRBD1 agrees at 9 bases. Germline values: CDR1 SNHLY, CDR2 FYNNEI. With 6 bases clipped from V and 4 bases from J, the junction kept 6 bases outside the gene matches. This CDR3 has 14 amino acids. In DNA form, the CDR3 reads TGTGCCAGCAGCGCCACAGGGGGCTCCACTGAAGCTTTCTTT. Its translation: CASSATGGSTEAFF.

V usage is TRBV6-6 and J usage is TRBJ2-2; D is perhaps TRBD2 (6 bases). CDR1 and CDR2 (germline): MNHNY, SVGAGI (reference sequence). The CDR3 spans 15 residues. V was cut by 5 bases and J by 4 bases, with 14 bases left in between. The CDR3 region has the DNA TGTGCCAGCAGTAACCCCGCCGGGGGCACCGGGGAGCTGTTTTTT. It yields the protein CASSNPAGGTGELFF.

This clone was seen a few times. The V call is TRBV11-3, the J call TRBJ2-3; perhaps TRBD1 as D (6 bases). The V gene lost 5 bases and the J gene lost 4 bases, with 13 bases spanning the gap. This CDR3 has 14 residues. Germline V CDR1 and CDR2: SGHNT, YENEEA. In nucleotides, the CDR3 is TGTGCCAGCAGCGATCAGGGGAGAGCAGATACGCAGTATTTT. Protein: CASSDQGRADTQYF.

The gene calls are TRBV5-4 and TRBJ1-2; 9 nucleotides line up with TRBD1. Germline V gene data show CDR1 as SGHNT and CDR2 as YYREEE (reference sequence). There are 15 residues in the CDR3. V lost 4 bases to trimming and J lost 5 bases; unmatched junction nucleotides: 9. The CDR3 nucleotides are TGTGCCAGCAGCCCACAGCCGGGACAGGGTTATGGCTACACCTTC. Translating it yields CASSPQPGQGYGYTF.

The rearrangement joins TRBV29-1 to TRBJ2-1; no firm D call. Trimming cost V 5 bases and J 0 bases, with 11 bases left between them. This CDR3 is built from 14 residues. Germline V gene sequence: CDR1 SQVTM, CDR2 ANQGSEA. In nucleotides, the CDR3 is TGCAGCGTTAACAGTGGCAGCTCCTACAATGAGCAGTTCTTC. Encoded protein: CSVNSGSSYNEQFF.

This clone was detected once. The chain links TRBV14 to TRBJ2-7, with D possibly matching TRBD1 (5 bases). V gave up 5 bases and J gave up 3 bases, with 17 bases separating them. This CDR3 spans 15 amino acids. Looked up from germline, CDR1 is SGHDN and CDR2 is FVKESK. This CDR3 reads CASSVGQARFYEQYF. The CDR3 DNA reads TGTGCCAGCAGCGTTGGACAAGCCCGCTTCTACGAGCAGTACTTC.